The 20 T cell receptor beta chains reported below all come from one sample, sequenced in a study of blood T cell repertoires in COVID-19. Assay used: immunoSEQ multiplex PCR; TCRdb lists only in-frame clones, some missing. The table has about 270,000 clones, less than 95% seen once. What was sequenced was PBMCs or T cells enriched from blood (not recorded which). These receptors originate from a man aged 35-49 years who had been exposed to COVID-19.

The rearrangement joins TRBV27 to TRBJ1-2; D possibly corresponds to TRBD1 (5 bases). The CDR3 runs to 12 residues. The V end was cut by 2 bases, the J end by 4 bases, with 5 bases between. CDR1 MNHEY and CDR2 SMNVEV come from the germline V gene (reference sequence). CDR3 loop: CASSLRGYGYTF. CDR3 nucleotide sequence: TGTGCCAGCAGTTTAAGGGGCTATGGCTACACCTTC.

V gene TRBV27 combines with J gene TRBJ2-5; perhaps TRBD2 as D (6 bases). CDR1 and CDR2 from the germline V gene are MNHEY and SMNVEV (reference sequence). Trimming removed 8 bases at V and 2 bases at J, with 18 bases between. The CDR3 length is 15 residues. The CDR3 is CASPKRVAPQETQYF. In nucleotides, the CDR3 is TGTGCCAGCCCCAAGCGGGTAGCGCCACAAGAGACCCAGTACTTC.

The chain is built from TRBV6-2 or TRBV6-3 and TRBJ2-7; 13 nucleotides line up with TRBD2. Trimming cost V 6 bases and J 2 bases; bases outside gene matches: 7. The germline gives CDR1 MNHEY, CDR2 SVGEGT. The length of the CDR3 is 16 residues. CDR3 bases: TGTGCCAGCAGCCAAGGACTAGCGGGAGTAACCTACGAGCAGTACTTC. Translating gives CASSQGLAGVTYEQYF.

The V call is TRBV9, the J call TRBJ2-5; 7 bases align to TRBD2. V lost 0 bases to trimming and J lost 4 bases; unmatched junction nucleotides: 3. CDR1 and CDR2 (germline): SGDLS, YYNGEE. The CDR3 contains 14 residues. The CDR3 loop is CASSVVSGGETQYF. CDR3 bases: TGTGCCAGCAGCGTAGTATCGGGGGGAGAGACCCAGTACTTC.

This rearrangement joins TRBV4-1 to TRBJ2-1; 12 bases match TRBD1. J lost 7 bases, V lost 4 bases, and 5 bases had no gene match. CDR3 length: 15 residues. Germline CDR1 reads MGHRA; CDR2 reads YSYEKL. The CDR3: CASSLPGQGANEQFF. The CDR3 coding sequence is TGCGCCAGCAGCCTACCGGGACAGGGGGCAAATGAGCAGTTCTTC.

J is TRBJ2-2 and V is TRBV25-1; weak D call: TRBD1 (5 bases). CDR1 is MGHDK and CDR2 is SYGVNS in the germline V gene. Trimming removed 4 bases at V and 4 bases at J, with 10 bases between. The CDR3 covers 14 residues. CDR3: CASSGRGGTGELFF. In DNA form, the CDR3 reads TGTGCCAGCAGTGGAAGGGGCGGCACCGGGGAGCTGTTTTTT.

In its sample, this clone was seen once. This chain connects TRBV15 to TRBJ1-5; D is undetermined. This CDR3 is built from 17 residues. V was cut by 1 base and J by 0 bases, with 13 bases left in between. Germline lookup yields CDR1 LNHNV and CDR2 YYDKDF (reference sequence). The CDR3 loop reads CATSRVRMTTSNQPQHF. In DNA form, the CDR3 reads TGTGCCACCAGCAGAGTTCGAATGACAACTAGCAATCAGCCCCAGCATTTT.

The chain joins TRBV5-1 to TRBJ2-1, with 9 bases matching TRBD1. CDR1 is SGHRS and CDR2 is YFSETQ in the germline V gene. The CDR3 has 17 amino acids. After removal of 6 bases from V and 7 bases from J, the junction contained 17 bases not matched to a gene. CDR3 residues: CASKKQGAAATWNEQFF. In DNA form, the CDR3 reads TGCGCCAGCAAGAAACAGGGGGCCGCGGCTACATGGAATGAGCAGTTCTTC.

V usage is TRBV28 and J usage is TRBJ2-7; perhaps TRBD2 as D (7 bases). This CDR3 contains 13 residues. The V end lost 5 bases, the J end lost 6 bases, and 14 bases lay between the germline ends. The germline V gene has CDR1 MDHEN and CDR2 SYDVKM. The CDR3 here is CASSPGGGGEQYF. CDR3 bases: TGTGCCAGCAGTCCGGGGGGCGGGGGCGAGCAGTACTTC.

The chain links TRBV5-6 to TRBJ2-2; no firm D call. This CDR3 is built from 18 residues. The germline V gene has CDR1 SGHDT and CDR2 YYEEEE. V was trimmed by 3 bases and J by 6 bases, leaving 24 bases between them. The DNA for the CDR3 is TGTGCCAGCAGCTCACCTCTCGGGTGGATAGACCTTGCCGGGGAGCTGTTTTTT. Translating it yields CASSSPLGWIDLAGELFF. Full variable domain (outside the CDR3, taken from reference TRBV5-6 and TRBJ2-2): DAGVTQSPTHLIKTRGQQVTLRCSPKSGHDTVSWYQQALGQGPQFIFQYYEEEERQRGNFPDRFSGHQFPNYSSELNVNALLLGDSALYLCASSSPLGWIDLAGELFFGEGSRLTVL.

V gene TRBV15 combines with J gene TRBJ1-1; TRBD1 might be the D (5 bases). CDR3 size: 15 residues. Germline-derived CDR1 and CDR2 are LNHNV and YYDKDF (reference sequence). The V end lost 5 bases, the J end lost 5 bases, and 18 bases lay between the germline ends. The DNA of the CDR3 is TGTGCCACCAGCCCGTACGGGGAGGGGAGGACTGAAGCTTTCTTT. Translated, it gives CATSPYGEGRTEAFF. Full variable domain (missing parts from reference TRBV15 and TRBJ1-1): DAMVIQNPRYQVTQFGKPVTLSCSQTLNHNVMYWYQQKSSQAPKLLFHYYDKDFNNEADTPDNFQSRRPNTSFCFLDIRSPGLGDTAMYLCATSPYGEGRTEAFFGQGTRLTVV.

Here the CDR3 reads CASTHSGRADEQYF. DNA of the CDR3: TGTGCCAGCACTCATAGCGGGAGGGCCGACGAGCAGTACTTC. The chain employs TRBV25-1 and TRBJ2-7, with 11 bases aligning to TRBD2. Germline V gene lookup returns CDR1 MGHDK and CDR2 SYGVNS. The length of the CDR3 is 14 residues. V lost 7 bases and J lost 5; bases outside the gene matches: 7.

V gene TRBV28 combines with J gene TRBJ1-1; D uncertain. The CDR3 is made up of 16 amino acids. The germline V gene encodes CDR1 MDHEN and CDR2 SYDVKM. V gave up 7 bases and J gave up 1 base, with 19 bases separating them. DNA for the CDR3: TGTGCCAGCACCCAACCTTCTACAGTTGGGAACACTGAAGCTTTCTTT. This encodes CASTQPSTVGNTEAFF.

The V gene is TRBV2, the J gene TRBJ2-1; no definite D call. Trimming left V 3 bases short and J 6 bases short, with 3 bases between. CDR1 SNHLY and CDR2 FYNNEI come from the germline V gene. The CDR3 runs 11 residues. The CDR3 loop reads CASSESNEQFF. The DNA for the CDR3 is TGTGCCAGCAGTGAGAGCAATGAGCAGTTCTTC.

The chain links TRBV6-5 to TRBJ2-3; the D gene is possibly TRBD2 (6 bases). Trimming pared 10 bases from V and 6 bases from J, leaving 23 bases between. The V gene's germline CDR1 is MNHEY and CDR2 SVGAGI. The CDR3 contains 15 residues. The CDR3: CATQILGGISDTQYF. The CDR3 nucleotides read TGTGCCACCCAAATTCTCGGAGGGATCAGTGATACGCAGTATTTT.

The rearrangement joins TRBV19 to TRBJ1-5; a weak D match, TRBD1 (5 bases). V gave up 3 bases and J gave up 4 bases, with 13 bases separating them. This CDR3 has 15 residues. Germline V lookup: CDR1 LNHDA, CDR2 SQIVND (reference sequence). CDR3 residues: CASSIPGIENQPQHF. The CDR3, as DNA: TGTGCCAGTAGTATTCCAGGGATTGAGAATCAGCCCCAGCATTTT.

The genes are TRBV9 and TRBJ1-2, with D possibly TRBD1 on 5 matching bases. The V end lost 5 bases, the J end lost 2 bases, and 7 bases lay between the germline ends. The CDR3 is 12 residues long. Germline V gene sequence: CDR1 SGDLS, CDR2 YYNGEE. The CDR3 sequence is CASRQGNYGYTF. As DNA, the CDR3 is TGTGCCAGCAGGCAGGGAAACTATGGCTACACCTTC. Based on the CDR3 plus reference TRBV9 and TRBJ1-2, the full variable domain is DSGVTQTPKHLITATGQRVTLRCSPRSGDLSVYWYQQSLDQGLQFLIQYYNGEERAKGNILERFSAQQFPDLHSELNLSSLELGDSALYFCASRQGNYGYTFGSGTRLTVV.

The chain couples TRBV5-4 to TRBJ2-7, with 9 bases aligning to TRBD2. This CDR3 has 15 amino acids. The J segment lost 0 bases and the V segment lost 0 bases, leaving 1 base of the junction unmatched. Per germline, CDR1 SGHNT and CDR2 YYREEE (reference sequence). CDR3 coding DNA: TGTGCCAGCAGCTTGGGACTAGCGGTCTCCTACGAGCAGTACTTC. Amino acids: CASSLGLAVSYEQYF.

The rearrangement links TRBV29-1 to TRBJ2-7, with D possibly matching TRBD1 (6 bases). CDR3 length equals 14 residues. Germline V gene data show CDR1 as SQVTM and CDR2 as ANQGSEA. The V gene lost 4 bases and the J gene lost 2 bases, with 15 bases spanning the gap. The CDR3 loop reads CSVAQGTSTYEQYF. The CDR3 nucleotides read TGCAGCGTTGCCCAGGGGACCTCTACCTACGAGCAGTACTTC.

The V gene is TRBV6-2 or TRBV6-3, the J gene TRBJ2-1, with 12 bases aligning to TRBD2. The CDR3 loop spans 19 amino acids. Trimming at V came to 3 bases and at J to 0 bases, leaving 9 bases not matched to a gene. Germline assignment: CDR1 MNHEY and CDR2 SVGEGT. CDR3 sequence: CASSYGLAGSMSSYNEQFF. CDR3 DNA: TGTGCCAGCAGTTATGGACTAGCGGGAAGCATGAGCTCCTACAATGAGCAGTTCTTC.